This record looks at one TCR beta chain sequence and its context. What it binds is unknown. A read error may produce the germline difference seen at one junction end. Data came from immunoSEQ multiplex PCR; TCRdb stores just in-frame clones and leaves some out. The sample lists approximately 23,000 clones; less than 90% were seen once. This record comes from a study of T cells in localized non-small cell lung cancer. Study-wide points: Out of the top 100 tumor clones, a median around 57 were seen in adjacent lung. Sequencing involved a lone tumor region, leaving heterogeneity possible. Among the tissues sampled, uninvolved adjacent lung had the highest T cell clonality, above tumor.

The V gene's germline CDR1 is MNHEY and CDR2 SVGAGI. The CDR3 is 13 residues long. This chain connects TRBV6-5 to TRBJ1-5; D remains ambiguous. The TCR was taken from a male donor at least 60 years old with stage I lung adenocarcinoma. Sequenced here: peripheral blood, sampled before any cancer treatment. The CDR3 bases are TGTGCCAGCAGTTCCAATAGCAATCGGCCCCAGCATTTT. This codes for CASSSNSNRPQHF.